What follows are 32 T cell receptor beta chains derived from one specimen sequenced in a study of blood T cells in healthy people across ages. A second PCR of 7 to 11 cycles used a sample-barcoded 5' primer and a J-beta primer mix. Each CDR3 protein gets one entry after TCRdb re-called the 5' RACE reads with MiXCR. The sample includes some 1.5 million distinct CDR3 sequences, roughly 27% of them seen just once. Specimen: blood. The origin of the receptors is a woman aged 30 to 39 in good health.

As concerns this clonotype: One junction end disagrees with the germline gene, perhaps due to a read error. V is TRBV12-3 or TRBV12-4 and J is TRBJ2-6; D is unresolved. The CDR3 sequence is 14 residues long. As DNA, the CDR3 is TGTGCCAGCAGTTTAATGGCCACTGTCTACGAGCAGGACTTC. It codes for CASSLMATVYEQDF.

The V gene is TRBV7-2, the J gene TRBJ2-1; D tentatively reads TRBD1 or TRBD2 (6 bases each). CDR1 is SGHTA, CDR2 FQGNSA, per germline. The CDR3 extends over 16 amino acids. V dropped 1 base and J dropped 2 bases, with 12 bases sitting between them. In DNA, the CDR3 is TGTGCCAGCAGCTTAGTAGGGGGGCTAGCCTACAATGAGCAGTTCTTC. Encoded protein: CASSLVGGLAYNEQFF.

In its sample, this clonotype was seen many times. The chain is built from TRBV12-3 or TRBV12-4 and TRBJ1-5; perhaps TRBD1 as D (5 bases). The CDR3 is 14 amino acids. V gave up 1 base and J gave up 7 bases, with 11 bases separating them. The CDR3 DNA reads as TGTGCCAGCAGTTTAGGCGGGGGTGGGCAGCCCCAGCATTTT. Translating gives CASSLGGGGQPQHF.

This clonotype was seen a few times. V usage is TRBV6-1 and J usage is TRBJ2-3, with 13 nucleotides matching TRBD2. V dropped 6 bases and J dropped 6; count of bases not matched to a gene: 15. Germline values: CDR1 MNHNS, CDR2 SASEGT. The CDR3 consists of 18 residues. For the CDR3, the DNA is TGTGCCAGCAGGGCCGGGACTAGCGGGGCCGTAATGACGGATACGCAGTATTTT. Protein product: CASRAGTSGAVMTDTQYF.

This sequence joins TRBV12-5 and TRBJ1-1; TRBD1 might be the D (5 bases). This CDR3 has 12 residues. The V end was cut by 10 bases, the J end by 7 bases, with 16 bases between. Germline loops: CDR1 LGHNT, CDR2 FRNRAP. The CDR3: CATNRDDLEAFF. The DNA of the CDR3 is TGTGCTACCAATAGGGACGATCTTGAAGCTTTCTTT.

The chain employs TRBV29-1 and TRBJ1-3; D possibly corresponds to TRBD1 (6 bases). Trimming stripped 6 bases from V and 3 bases from J, with 9 bases between. Germline-derived CDR1 and CDR2 are SQVTM and ANQGSEA. There are 12 residues in the CDR3. In DNA form, the CDR3 reads TGCAGCGTGGGACAAAATGGAAACACCATATATTTT. It codes for CSVGQNGNTIYF. The full variable domain, rest sourced from reference TRBV29-1 and TRBJ1-3, is SAVISQKPSRDICQRGTSLTIQCQVDSQVTMMFWYRQQPGQSLTLIATANQGSEATYESGFVIDKFPISRPNLTFSTLTVSNMSPEDSSIYLCSVGQNGNTIYFGEGSWLTVV.

Ten or more counts support this clonotype. J is TRBJ2-5 and V is TRBV20-1, with no clear D. The V end lost 2 bases, the J end lost 5 bases, and 9 bases lay between the germline ends. The CDR3 contains 12 residues. The germline V gene encodes CDR1 DFQATT and CDR2 SNEGSKA (reference sequence). The CDR3 coding sequence is TGCAGTGCTAGACAAAATTGGGAGACCCAGTACTTC. Amino acid sequence: CSARQNWETQYF.

This clonotype came up many times. The V call is TRBV7-2, the J call TRBJ2-6; no reliable D call. The ends were cut back, 0 bases at V and 2 bases at J, with 5 bases in the middle. This CDR3 is built from 15 residues. Germline V gives CDR1 SGHTA, CDR2 FQGNSA. CDR3 sequence (DNA): TGTGCCAGCAGCTTAGCAGGGCCTGGGGCCAACGTCCTGACTTTC. Protein: CASSLAGPGANVLTF.

This clonotype was observed once. One junction end disagrees with the germline gene, perhaps due to a read error. This chain uses TRBV10-3 with TRBJ2-2; D may be TRBD2 (6 bases). The CDR3 is made up of 14 amino acids. Germline assignment: CDR1 ENHRY and CDR2 SYGVKD. CDR3: CAISERADGGKLFF. The CDR3 bases are TGTGCCATCAGTGAGAGGGCGGATGGCGGGAAGCTGTTTTTT.

The table lists this clonotype with a count of one. J is TRBJ1-5 and V is TRBV7-8; no firm D call. This CDR3 is built from 13 residues. From germline, CDR1 is SGHVS and CDR2 FQNEAQ. Trimming shortened V by 1 base and J by 5 bases, and 6 bases separated the two germline ends. The CDR3 reads CASSLEMDQPQHF. The CDR3 DNA is TGTGCCAGCAGCTTAGAGATGGATCAGCCCCAGCATTTT.

This chain connects TRBV3-1 to TRBJ2-7; D is perhaps TRBD2 (6 bases). The CDR3 sequence is 14 residues long. Trimming removed 1 base at V and 3 bases at J, with 10 bases between. Germline values: CDR1 LGHDT, CDR2 YNNKEL (reference sequence). The CDR3 reads CASSQGGVNYEQYF. The CDR3 DNA reads TGTGCCAGCAGCCAAGGCGGGGTGAACTACGAGCAGTACTTC.

The V call is TRBV9, the J call TRBJ2-2, with D maybe TRBD1 (5 bases). The CDR3 spans 16 residues. Germline-derived CDR1 and CDR2 are SGDLS and YYNGEE. V lost 4 bases, J lost 0 bases, and 13 bases lay in between. The CDR3 nucleotides are TGTGCCAGCAGCCCCGTGGGGCAATCGAACACCGGGGAGCTGTTTTTT. It yields the protein CASSPVGQSNTGELFF.

The chain has TRBV2 and TRBJ2-1; TRBD2 matches at 11 bases. The trim removed 7 bases at V and 5 bases at J, leaving 7 bases unmatched. The CDR3 covers 15 residues. Germline V gene lookup returns CDR1 SNHLY and CDR2 FYNNEI. Written as DNA, the CDR3 is TGTGCCAGCAACGGCGGGACTAGCGGCAACAATGAGCAGTTCTTC. This gives the protein CASNGGTSGNNEQFF.

The CDR3 region is CASSQDVRGQKLFF. The CDR3 nucleotides read TGTGCCAGCAGCCAAGATGTGCGGGGTCAAAAACTGTTTTTT. The genes are TRBV14 and TRBJ1-4; D call uncertain. The germline V gene has CDR1 SGHDN and CDR2 FVKESK. With 0 bases removed from V and 9 bases from J, the gap between germline ends came to 11 bases. CDR3 length: 14 residues.

This clonotype was recorded many times. The chain joins TRBV12-3 or TRBV12-4 to TRBJ2-1; D is possibly TRBD2 (5 bases). The CDR3 covers 15 residues. V was shortened by 7 bases and J by 3 bases, with 16 bases between the two germline ends. In DNA form, the CDR3 reads TGTGCCAGCACACGGACTCCCGGGGTCTACAATGAGCAGTTCTTC. Protein product: CASTRTPGVYNEQFF.

This clonotype has just a few counts. V gene TRBV20-1 combines with J gene TRBJ2-7; 8 positions match TRBD1. V gave up 0 bases and J gave up 1 base; unmatched junction bases: 5. The CDR3 extends over 15 amino acids. The germline CDR1 and CDR2 sequences are DFQATT and SNEGSKA (reference sequence). DNA for the CDR3: TGCAGTGCTAGAGATGGGACAGGCCCTTCCTACGAGCAGTACTTC. It codes for CSARDGTGPSYEQYF.

This clonotype has ten or more counts. V and J are TRBV7-9 and TRBJ2-1; D is unresolved. Germline V gene data show CDR1 as SEHNR and CDR2 as FQNEAQ (reference sequence). The CDR3 contains 13 residues. V lost 2 bases, J lost 6 bases, and 8 bases lay in between. The CDR3: CASSLNPINEQFF. The CDR3 DNA follows: TGTGCCAGCAGCTTAAACCCGATCAATGAGCAGTTCTTC.

The J gene is TRBJ1-2, the V gene TRBV12-3 or TRBV12-4, with TRBD1 identical over 10 bases. The V and J ends lost 6 bases and 5 bases, in that order; junction bases with no gene match: 6. The CDR3 length is 14 residues. The CDR3 nucleotides are TGTGCCAGCAGAAAAGGACAGGGGGGATATGGCTACACCTTC. This gives the protein CASRKGQGGYGYTF.

This clonotype showed up just a few times. The chain carries TRBV12-3 or TRBV12-4 and TRBJ2-3; D is perhaps TRBD1 (5 bases). This CDR3 comprises 15 residues. V gave up 7 bases and J gave up 0 bases, with 14 bases separating them. The CDR3 region has the DNA TGTGCCAGCAAGCCCGACAGCTCTAGCACAGATACGCAGTATTTT. Protein: CASKPDSSSTDTQYF.

This clonotype has just a few counts. This chain joins TRBV27 and TRBJ2-7; D possibly matches TRBD1 or TRBD2 (5 bases each). Trimming stripped 6 bases from V and 6 bases from J, with 21 bases between. CDR1 and CDR2 (germline): MNHEY, SMNVEV (reference sequence). This CDR3 comprises 15 residues. This chain's CDR3 is CASSRLGRSRSEQYF. CDR3 nucleotide sequence: TGTGCCAGCAGCCGATTGGGACGGAGTAGGAGCGAGCAGTACTTC.

V usage is TRBV12-3 or TRBV12-4 and J usage is TRBJ2-1; tentatively, D is TRBD2 (5 bases). Trimming shortened V by 6 bases and J by 4 bases, and 16 bases separated the two germline ends. The CDR3 sequence is 15 residues long. As DNA, the CDR3 is TGTGCCAGCAGACCGGACTGGAGCGGTTACAATGAGCAGTTCTTC. Protein sequence: CASRPDWSGYNEQFF.

Regarding this clonotype: A junction boundary mismatches the germline segment, possibly from a read error. The chain is built from TRBV10-2 and TRBJ2-1; 13 nucleotides match TRBD2. The CDR3 loop spans 15 amino acids. Germline-derived CDR1 and CDR2 are WSHSY and SAAADI. Here the CDR3 DNA reads TGCGCCAGCGGTGAGCTAGGACTAGCGGGGGATGAGCAGTTCTTC. Translated: CASGELGLAGDEQFF.

The V and J genes are TRBV6-2 or TRBV6-3 and TRBJ1-1; D perhaps matches TRBD1 (6 bases). This CDR3 has 15 amino acids. CDR1 and CDR2 from the germline V gene are MNHEY and SVGEGT. Trimming took off 1 base at V and 5 bases at J, with 14 bases between the two ends. In DNA form, the CDR3 reads TGTGCCAGCAGTTACTTGGACAGCCCGCGGACTGAAGCTTTCTTT. It is translated as CASSYLDSPRTEAFF.

This clonotype was recorded at least ten times. The V gene is TRBV7-2, the J gene TRBJ2-7, with D tentatively TRBD2 (6 bases). This CDR3 has 15 residues. Germline values: CDR1 SGHTA, CDR2 FQGNSA. Trimming pared 2 bases from V and 4 bases from J, leaving 15 bases between. DNA of the CDR3: TGTGCCAGCAGCTTACAGCGGGTGATCGGGTACGAGCAGTACTTC. Its protein is CASSLQRVIGYEQYF.

In this sample, this clonotype turned up many times. The rearrangement uses TRBV7-6 and TRBJ2-7; TRBD2 agrees at 8 bases. There are 15 residues in the CDR3. Germline trimming cut 4 bases from V and 5 bases from J; bases unmatched to any gene: 10. The germline V gene has CDR1 SGHVS and CDR2 FNYEAQ. The CDR3 protein is CASSSLSGGQNEQYF. The CDR3 coding sequence is TGTGCCAGCAGCTCCCTTTCGGGAGGGCAGAACGAGCAGTACTTC.

The chain uses TRBV12-3 or TRBV12-4 and TRBJ2-5; 7 nucleotides agree with TRBD2. The CDR3 spans 15 residues. The V and J ends lost 2 bases and 3 bases, in that order; junction bases with no gene match: 6. CDR3 residues: CASSLSPSGEETQYF. Written as DNA, the CDR3 is TGTGCCAGCAGTTTATCCCCTAGCGGCGAAGAGACCCAGTACTTC.

This clonotype occurred many times. The chain is built from TRBV29-1 and TRBJ2-5; D possibly matches TRBD1 or TRBD2 (5 bases each). CDR1 is SQVTM, CDR2 ANQGSEA, per germline. With 4 bases removed from V and 5 bases from J, the gap between germline ends came to 17 bases. CDR3 length equals 14 residues. CDR3 sequence reads: CSVGGRDGRETQYF. The CDR3, as DNA: TGCAGCGTTGGGGGCCGGGACGGAAGGGAGACCCAGTACTTC.

V is TRBV20-1 and J is TRBJ2-4; D possibly matches TRBD1 or TRBD2 (6 bases each). TRBJ2-7 explains the end of the DNA better; the J call may be wrong. CDR1 and CDR2 from the germline V gene are DFQATT and SNEGSKA (reference sequence). CDR3 length: 13 amino acids. The CDR3 is CSASGGREHEQYF. CDR3 nucleotides: TGCAGTGCTAGCGGGGGCAGAGAGCACGAGCAGTACTTC.

The CDR3 sequence is CASSFQGSTQYF. The CDR3 DNA is TGCGCCAGCAGCTTCCAGGGGAGTACGCAGTATTTT. The rearrangement joins TRBV5-1 to TRBJ2-3, with D possibly being TRBD1 (6 bases). This CDR3 is 12 amino acids long. In germline, CDR1 is SGHRS, CDR2 YFSETQ. With 2 bases removed from V and 8 bases from J, the gap between germline ends came to 9 bases.

Remarks on this clonotype: A junction boundary mismatches the germline segment, possibly from a read error. The chain is built from TRBV7-9 and TRBJ2-2; 11 bases line up with TRBD2. This CDR3 is built from 19 residues. The V gene's germline CDR1 is SEHNR and CDR2 FQNEAQ (reference sequence). For the CDR3, the DNA is TGTGCCAGCAGCTTAGCCGAATCTAGCGGGAGGAGGAACACCAGGGAGCTGTTTTTT. Protein sequence: CASSLAESSGRRNTRELFF.

This clonotype was seen many times. The chain has TRBV20-1 and TRBJ2-1, with 13 bases identical to TRBD2. V trimming: 7 bases; J trimming: 8 bases; junction bases outside the gene matches: 8. The germline gives CDR1 DFQATT, CDR2 SNEGSKA (reference sequence). This CDR3 has 14 amino acids. CDR3 in amino acids: CSGQLAGGPDEQFF. As DNA, the CDR3 is TGCAGTGGCCAACTAGCGGGGGGGCCGGATGAGCAGTTCTTC.

V usage is TRBV4-1 and J usage is TRBJ2-7, with D tentatively TRBD2 (7 bases). Germline V gene data show CDR1 as MGHRA and CDR2 as YSYEKL. V was pared by 1 base and J by 4 bases, with 14 bases between. The CDR3 contains 15 residues. The CDR3 here is CASSQVLGGAYEQYV. CDR3 in DNA: TGCGCCAGCAGCCAAGTCCTAGGGGGGGCTTACGAGCAGTACGTC.